The 29 T cell receptor beta chains below were found in one sample sequenced in a study of blood T cell repertoires in COVID-19. Sequencing used immunoSEQ multiplex PCR; TCRdb keeps in-frame clones, though not all of them. Among around 200,000 clones listed, roughly 80% were seen once. The specimen was peripheral blood. These TCRs come from a human donor in a cohort sampled during active COVID-19.

The rearrangement joins TRBV9 to TRBJ2-2, with unresolved D. V lost 4 bases to trimming and J lost 7 bases, with 8 bases between them. Germline V CDR1 and CDR2: SGDLS, YYNGEE. The CDR3 consists of 12 residues. The CDR3 here is CASSSDRGELFF. The CDR3 nucleotides read TGTGCCAGCAGCTCAGATCGCGGGGAGCTGTTTTTT.

This rearrangement joins TRBV5-8 to TRBJ1-1, with D unclear. Germline CDR1 and CDR2: SGHTS and YDEGEE. The V gene lost 2 bases and the J gene lost 1 base, with 15 bases spanning the gap. The CDR3 loop spans 16 amino acids. Here the CDR3 reads CASSLSAASRNTEAFF. The CDR3 coding sequence is TGTGCCAGCAGCTTATCGGCGGCAAGTAGGAACACTGAAGCTTTCTTT. The variable domain in full, with the rest retrieved from reference TRBV5-8 and TRBJ1-1, is EAGVTQSPTHLIKTRGQQATLRCSPISGHTSVYWYQQALGLGLQFLLWYDEGEERNRGNFPPRFSGRQFPNYSSELNVNALELEDSALYLCASSLSAASRNTEAFFGQGTRLTVV.

The chain joins TRBV4-2 to TRBJ2-1; 7 bases agree with TRBD2. The V gene's germline CDR1 is LGHNA and CDR2 YNFKEQ. The V gene end was trimmed by 0 bases and the J gene end by 7 bases; junction bases not matched to a gene: 6. The CDR3 has 15 amino acids. The CDR3 nucleotides are TGTGCCAGCAGCCAAGATTGGAATAGCGGGAATGAGCAGTTCTTC. Translation: CASSQDWNSGNEQFF.

The chain uses TRBV3-1 (or the pseudogene TRBV3-2) and TRBJ1-4; D is uncertain. Trimming took 4 bases from V and 6 from J, leaving 9 bases between them. CDR1 is LGHDT, CDR2 YNNKEL, per germline (reference sequence). This CDR3 has 13 residues. The CDR3 nucleotides read TGTGCCAGCAGCCCCGTCTTATATGAAAAACTGTTTTTT. Translation: CASSPVLYEKLFF.

This clone was detected many times. The gene calls are TRBV29-1 and TRBJ2-7, with 9 nucleotides matching TRBD1. Germline lookup yields CDR1 SQVTM and CDR2 ANQGSEA. Trimming cost V 1 base and J 1 base; bases outside gene matches: 11. The CDR3 loop spans 17 amino acids. The CDR3 nucleotides are TGCAGCGTTGAAGTTGTAAACAAGGACAGGGGATCCTACGAGCAGTACTTC. It specifies CSVEVVNKDRGSYEQYF.

The chain combines TRBV9 with TRBJ1-6; 9 bases align to TRBD1. This CDR3 is 19 amino acids long. Trimming at V came to 4 bases and at J to 0 bases, leaving 11 bases not matched to a gene. From germline, CDR1 is SGDLS and CDR2 YYNGEE. CDR3 sequence reads: CASSQRTGDLGSYNSPLHF. The CDR3 DNA sequence: TGTGCCAGCAGCCAAAGGACAGGGGACCTGGGCTCCTATAATTCACCCCTCCACTTT.

The CDR3 sequence: CASSSPPRAVPYEQYF. The CDR3 nucleotides are TGTGCCAGCAGCAGCCCGCCGAGGGCCGTACCCTACGAGCAGTACTTC. The rearrangement joins TRBV21-1 to TRBJ2-7; the D call in the table, TRBD2, was not verified against the DNA. TRBV21-1 is termed a pseudogene. The CDR3 extends over 16 amino acids.

This clone was found once. This sequence joins TRBV6-6 and TRBJ2-3, with D maybe TRBD2 (6 bases). Germline V lookup: CDR1 MNHNY, CDR2 SVGAGI (reference sequence). Trimming shortened V by 8 bases and J by 8 bases, and 29 bases separated the two germline ends. The CDR3 has 17 residues. The CDR3 loop is CASGHRAVSGGTLTQYF. CDR3 DNA: TGTGCCAGCGGTCATAGGGCTGTGTCTGGGGGGACTCTTACGCAGTATTTT.

This chain uses TRBV4-3 with TRBJ2-1, with 9 positions matching TRBD1. Germline-derived CDR1 and CDR2 are LGHNA and YSLEER. The CDR3 totals 15 residues. V trimming: 3 bases; J trimming: 5 bases; junction bases outside the gene matches: 5. CDR3 in DNA: TGCGCCAGCAGCCAGGACAGGGGCGTCGACAATGAGCAGTTCTTC. Protein sequence: CASSQDRGVDNEQFF.

This sequence joins TRBV18 and TRBJ1-5; possibly TRBD1 for D (6 bases). With 4 bases removed from V and 4 bases from J, the gap between germline ends came to 8 bases. The V gene's germline CDR1 is KGHSH and CDR2 LQKENI. The CDR3 is made up of 13 amino acids. For the CDR3, the DNA is TGTGCCAGCTCACAGGGGGGGAATCAGCCCCAGCATTTT. The encoded protein is CASSQGGNQPQHF.

The J gene is TRBJ2-7, the V gene TRBV2; tentative D call: TRBD1 (5 bases). The CDR3 loop spans 14 amino acids. CDR1 and CDR2 from the germline V gene are SNHLY and FYNNEI. V dropped 5 bases and J dropped 4 bases, with 15 bases sitting between them. CDR3 nucleotide sequence: TGTGCCAGCAGTATAAGCAGGGTTACGTACGAGCAGTACTTC. It translates to CASSISRVTYEQYF.

J is TRBJ1-2 and V is TRBV30, with D possibly matching TRBD1 (5 bases). This CDR3 contains 14 residues. V dropped 0 bases and J dropped 4 bases, with 12 bases sitting between them. CDR1 and CDR2 from the germline V gene are GTSNPN and SVGIG (reference sequence). CDR3 bases: TGTGCCTGGAGTGTACCTGGGGGGTCCTATGGCTACACCTTC. Translating it yields CAWSVPGGSYGYTF.

The genes are TRBV30 and TRBJ1-4; D is possibly TRBD1 (6 bases). The CDR3 sequence is 13 residues long. Germline lookup yields CDR1 GTSNPN and CDR2 SVGIG (reference sequence). Deletions cut 4 bases from V and 7 bases from J, with 13 bases between. CDR3 sequence reads: CAWNRVRLEKLFF. CDR3 sequence (DNA): TGTGCCTGGAACAGGGTCCGTCTTGAAAAACTGTTTTTT.

This rearrangement joins TRBV18 to TRBJ2-7; D might be TRBD1 (5 bases). V was trimmed by 3 bases and J by 6 bases, leaving 12 bases between them. This CDR3 comprises 13 residues. In germline, CDR1 is KGHSH, CDR2 LQKENI. CDR3 in DNA: TGTGCCAGCTCACCGTCTCAGGGTCGCGAGCAGTACTTC. This translates into CASSPSQGREQYF.

Turning to this clone: This same CDR3 is encoded by further DNA sequences in the sample. V is TRBV7-2 and J is TRBJ2-7, with 7 bases fitting TRBD1. V lost 1 base to trimming and J lost 2 bases; unmatched junction nucleotides: 5. Looked up from germline, CDR1 is SGHTA and CDR2 is FQGNSA. CDR3 length equals 15 residues. DNA for the CDR3: TGTGCCAGCAGCTTAGGCCCGGGACAGCCCTACGAGCAGTACTTC. Amino acid sequence: CASSLGPGQPYEQYF.

The chain is built from TRBV29-1 and TRBJ2-7; 7 bases align to TRBD1. The CDR3 length is 14 residues. J was trimmed by 1 base and V by 5 bases; bases with no gene match: 8. The germline gives CDR1 SQVTM, CDR2 ANQGSEA. CDR3: CSVSGTDASYEQYF. The CDR3 DNA sequence: TGCAGCGTTTCCGGGACAGACGCTTCCTACGAGCAGTACTTC.

This rearrangement joins TRBV29-1 to TRBJ2-7; 7 bases agree with TRBD1. The germline V gene encodes CDR1 SQVTM and CDR2 ANQGSEA. The CDR3 loop spans 13 amino acids. The ends lost 4 bases at V and 2 bases at J; junction bases unmatched: 5. CDR3 in DNA: TGCAGCGTTGTAGGGGACAGAACCTACGAGCAGTACTTC. Translated: CSVVGDRTYEQYF.

The chain recombines TRBV6-2 or TRBV6-3 with TRBJ2-1, with 12 bases that match TRBD2. The CDR3 sequence is 16 residues long. The germline V gene has CDR1 MNHEY and CDR2 SVGEGT. V was clipped by 6 bases and J by 5 bases; unmatched bases: 8. The CDR3 DNA follows: TGTGCCAGCAGACCTCTAGCGGGAGGGCGAAACAATGAGCAGTTCTTC. Translating gives CASRPLAGGRNNEQFF.

The gene calls are TRBV3-1 (or the pseudogene TRBV3-2) and TRBJ2-7, with a weak D call TRBD2 (5 bases). V was shortened by 1 base and J by 2 bases, with 12 bases between the two germline ends. Germline V gene sequence: CDR1 LGHDT, CDR2 YNNKEL (reference sequence). This CDR3 region has 15 residues. The CDR3 is CASSQVGSTPYEQYF. The CDR3 DNA reads as TGTGCCAGCAGCCAAGTGGGGAGTACCCCCTACGAGCAGTACTTC.

CDR3 amino acids: CASSLDRSGEKLFF. The CDR3 DNA reads TGTGCCAGCAGCTTAGACAGGAGTGGTGAAAAACTGTTTTTT. V gene TRBV7-6 combines with J gene TRBJ1-4; possible D gene TRBD1, 5 bases. CDR1 SGHVS and CDR2 FNYEAQ come from the germline V gene. V shed 1 base and J shed 7 bases, with 10 bases lying between them. This CDR3 spans 14 amino acids.

There are a few counts of this clone. This sequence joins TRBV27 and TRBJ1-2; possibly TRBD1 for D (5 bases). Trimming cost V 2 bases and J 6 bases, with 7 bases left between them. The germline gives CDR1 MNHEY, CDR2 SMNVEV (reference sequence). This CDR3 is built from 12 residues. CDR3: CASSLRGHGYTF. The CDR3 coding sequence is TGTGCCAGCAGTTTAAGGGGCCATGGCTACACCTTC.

The V gene is TRBV4-3, the J gene TRBJ2-7, with 10 bases aligning to TRBD1. V lost 0 bases, J lost 5 bases, and 7 bases stayed unmatched. Germline-derived CDR1 and CDR2 are LGHNA and YSLEER. The CDR3 spans 16 residues. CDR3 bases: TGCGCCAGCAGCCAAGACCTGGGACAGGGGAGGAACGAGCAGTACTTC. This encodes CASSQDLGQGRNEQYF.

J is TRBJ1-1 and V is TRBV4-3; D gene ambiguous. Germline assignment: CDR1 LGHNA and CDR2 YSLEER. Trimming pared 1 base from V and 5 bases from J, leaving 17 bases between. The CDR3 is 16 amino acids. CDR3 protein: CASSQVSGGWRTEAFF. The CDR3 DNA follows: TGCGCCAGCAGCCAAGTCTCCGGAGGGTGGCGAACTGAAGCTTTCTTT.

The chain recombines TRBV24-1 with TRBJ1-1; tentatively, D is TRBD1 (5 bases). Germline V gene data show CDR1 as KGHDR and CDR2 as SFDVKD. The CDR3 is 16 residues long. The V end was cut by 3 bases, the J end by 4 bases, with 17 bases between. The CDR3 DNA is TGTGCCACCAGTGATCCCTCCACTGGAGGGGTCACTGAAGCTTTCTTT. Its protein is CATSDPSTGGVTEAFF.

This rearrangement joins TRBV5-1 to TRBJ2-7, with TRBD1 identical over 9 bases. V trimming: 6 bases; J trimming: 4 bases; junction bases outside the gene matches: 11. CDR1 and CDR2 from the germline V gene are SGHRS and YFSETQ. This CDR3 is built from 15 residues. This chain's CDR3 is CASTLGTGRMYEQYF. The CDR3 DNA sequence: TGCGCCAGCACCTTAGGGACAGGGAGGATGTACGAGCAGTACTTC.

Details on this clone: Other nucleotide sequences from this sample produce the same CDR3. The V gene is TRBV28, the J gene TRBJ1-1; the D gene is possibly TRBD1 (5 bases). V lost 2 bases to trimming and J lost 5 bases, with 6 bases between them. The CDR3 length is 12 residues. The germline V gene encodes CDR1 MDHEN and CDR2 SYDVKM. CDR3 loop: CASSLRGTEAFF. The CDR3 DNA reads as TGTGCCAGCAGTTTACGGGGGACTGAAGCTTTCTTT.

This clone was observed a single time. The V call is TRBV27, the J call TRBJ2-1, with D unresolved. The CDR3 is made up of 13 amino acids. V gave up 3 bases and J gave up 3 bases, with 6 bases separating them. Per germline, CDR1 MNHEY and CDR2 SMNVEV (reference sequence). The CDR3 spells CASSFSLYNEQFF. The DNA of the CDR3 is TGTGCCAGCAGTTTTAGTCTCTACAATGAGCAGTTCTTC.

This chain connects TRBV5-1 to TRBJ1-1, with TRBD1 as a possible D gene (6 bases). The CDR3 loop spans 14 amino acids. V was pared by 4 bases and J by 3 bases, with 13 bases between. Looked up from germline, CDR1 is SGHRS and CDR2 is YFSETQ. The CDR3 protein is CASSVQGYYTEAFF. The CDR3 region has the DNA TGCGCCAGCAGCGTACAGGGTTACTACACTGAAGCTTTCTTT.

The chain recombines TRBV9 with TRBJ1-2; D perhaps matches TRBD1 (6 bases). This CDR3 is 16 amino acids long. Germline lookup yields CDR1 SGDLS and CDR2 YYNGEE. V was cut by 0 bases and J by 4 bases, with 16 bases left in between. This CDR3 is CASSVGVGRGGYGYTF. CDR3 DNA sequence: TGTGCCAGCAGCGTAGGGGTGGGCAGGGGTGGCTATGGCTACACCTTC. The whole variable domain, filled in from reference TRBV9 and TRBJ1-2, reads DSGVTQTPKHLITATGQRVTLRCSPRSGDLSVYWYQQSLDQGLQFLIQYYNGEERAKGNILERFSAQQFPDLHSELNLSSLELGDSALYFCASSVGVGRGGYGYTFGSGTRLTVV.